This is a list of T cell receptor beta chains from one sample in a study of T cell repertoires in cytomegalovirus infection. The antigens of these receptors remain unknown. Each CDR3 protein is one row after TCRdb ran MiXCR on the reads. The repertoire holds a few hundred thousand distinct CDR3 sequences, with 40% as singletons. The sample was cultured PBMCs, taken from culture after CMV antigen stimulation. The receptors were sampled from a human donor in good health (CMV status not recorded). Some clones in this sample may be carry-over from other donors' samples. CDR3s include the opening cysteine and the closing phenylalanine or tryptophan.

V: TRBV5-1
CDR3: CASSLGQSQPQHF

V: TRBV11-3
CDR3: CASALAGGPNEQFF

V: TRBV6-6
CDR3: CASSYSRTGPETQYF

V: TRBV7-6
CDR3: CASSQDRHNEQFF

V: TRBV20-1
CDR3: CSATAPGLATGELFF

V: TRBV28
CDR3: CASSLLPSVLEGGYTF

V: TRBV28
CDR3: CASSLLSLALSGTDTQYF

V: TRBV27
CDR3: CASMTSASTDTQYF

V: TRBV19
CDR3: CASSYPGQGYQPQHF

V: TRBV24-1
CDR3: CATSDSGTEEGYTF

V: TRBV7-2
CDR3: CASRHSGLPRVNYGYTF

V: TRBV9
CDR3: CASSAYQNTEAFF

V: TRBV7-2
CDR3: CASSLALGGASLSTDTQYF

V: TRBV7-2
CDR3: CASSLARPPYEQYF

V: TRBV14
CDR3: CASSPRRWAGGKETQYF

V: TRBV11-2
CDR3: CASSSQGKNTEAFF

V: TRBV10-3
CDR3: CAIGAGTGDGYTF

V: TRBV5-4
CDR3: CASSFGIAGLQETQYF

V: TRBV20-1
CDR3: CSAVLGGGPNTQYF

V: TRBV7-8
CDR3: CASSPRQGFGDSPLHF

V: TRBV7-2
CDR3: CATNDRATDIQYF

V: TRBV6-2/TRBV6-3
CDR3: CASSYTPKTLQRNQPQHF

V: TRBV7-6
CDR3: CASSFGGTSAYEQYF

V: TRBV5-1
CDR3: CASSVGNSPLHF

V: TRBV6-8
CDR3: CASRTPRTDYEQYF

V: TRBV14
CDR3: CASSQRPRTDTQYF

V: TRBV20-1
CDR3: CSARDQGFGAYEQYF

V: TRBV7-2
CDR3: CASSQQGFNYGYTF

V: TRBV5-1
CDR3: CASSSQSPDTQYF

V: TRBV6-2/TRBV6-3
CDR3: CASRHHREVGELFF

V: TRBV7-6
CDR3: CASSLDGLAGEQYF

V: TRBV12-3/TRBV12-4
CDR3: CASRLGWEPLHF

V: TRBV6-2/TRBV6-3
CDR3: CASSTPGAGPNQPQHF

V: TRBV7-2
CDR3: CASSLEGTIVPLHF

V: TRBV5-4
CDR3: CASSWTGESYEQYF

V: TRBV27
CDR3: CASGLRGNSGANVLTF

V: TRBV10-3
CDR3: CAISVAQGRIRTDTQYF

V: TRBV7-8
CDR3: CASSSRDVYNEQFF

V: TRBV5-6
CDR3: CASSLHPGFTRSPLHF

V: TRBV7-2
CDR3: CASSLQGGEQYF

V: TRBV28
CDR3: CASSFGRWAYEQYF

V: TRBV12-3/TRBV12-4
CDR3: CASSSDAGRAQYF

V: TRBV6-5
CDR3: CASSSGRPYGQPQHF

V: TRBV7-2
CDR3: CASSPGQGDGGYTF

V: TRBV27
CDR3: CASSSSGASNQPQHF

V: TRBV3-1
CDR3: CASAKSGTQYF

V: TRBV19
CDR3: CATGLGTGNTGELFF

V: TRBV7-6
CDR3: CASSSSGRADTQYF

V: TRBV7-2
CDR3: CASASEGVNEQFF

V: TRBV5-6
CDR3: CASSAEEGASSYEQYF

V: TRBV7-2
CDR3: CASSFGQGPNYGYTF